The 9 T cell receptor beta chains below come from one sample, sequenced in a study of vaccination and CD4 T cells after COVID-19. Time point of the sample: late sampling 161 to 241 days after vaccination in a few convalescent patients. TCRdb used MiXCR to reprocess the PCR reads, holding one entry per CDR3 protein. The table records 25,000 or so distinct CDR3 sequences, approximately 48% of them present only once. The sequencing here drew on CD4+ T cells from blood, taken about 7 months after SARS-CoV-2 vaccination. The receptor source for this set is a human donor who had recovered from COVID-19.

The chain links TRBV6-1 to TRBJ1-1; TRBD1 is a possible D gene (5 bases). There are 14 residues in the CDR3. With 7 bases removed from V and 5 bases from J, the gap between germline ends came to 17 bases. Germline assignment: CDR1 MNHNS and CDR2 SASEGT. CDR3 sequence: CASTLEGRGTEAFF. The CDR3 region has the DNA TGTGCCAGCACCCTGGAGGGGCGCGGTACTGAAGCTTTCTTT.

This chain joins TRBV15 and TRBJ2-5; TRBD2 matches at 7 bases. With V trimmed by 0 bases and J by 0 bases, 7 bases remained unmatched. Germline V lookup: CDR1 LNHNV, CDR2 YYDKDF (reference sequence). This CDR3 comprises 17 residues. The CDR3 sequence is CATSRDRDGRYQETQYF. The CDR3 coding sequence is TGTGCCACCAGCAGAGATCGCGACGGGAGGTACCAAGAGACCCAGTACTTC.

In its sample, this clonotype was seen once. The chain carries TRBV7-8 and TRBJ1-1; 12 bases line up with TRBD1. Germline lookup yields CDR1 SGHVS and CDR2 FQNEAQ. The CDR3 sequence is 15 residues long. Trimming took 2 bases from V and 7 from J; bases not matched to a gene: 5. The chain's CDR3 is CASSLTGQGALEAFF. For the CDR3, the DNA is TGTGCCAGCAGCTTAACGGGACAGGGGGCGCTTGAAGCTTTCTTT.

The chain carries TRBV15 and TRBJ1-6; no reliable D call. Germline CDR1 is LNHNV and CDR2 is YYDKDF (reference sequence). V lost 3 bases and J lost 5, with 8 bases in between. The CDR3 is made up of 14 amino acids. The CDR3 DNA reads as TGTGCCACCAGCAGGGTAGCTAATAATTCACCCCTCCACTTT. It is translated as CATSRVANNSPLHF.

A few counts support this clonotype. This rearrangement joins TRBV7-2 to TRBJ1-2; 9 nucleotides line up with TRBD1. V was pared by 5 bases and J by 5 bases, with 6 bases of the junction left unmatched. The CDR3 extends over 14 amino acids. Per the germline V gene, CDR1 is SGHTA and CDR2 is FQGNSA. The CDR3 DNA reads TGTGCCAGCAGCCGGGACAGGGACGGGTATGGCTACACCTTC. Translating gives CASSRDRDGYGYTF.

Only a few counts were recorded for this clonotype. V and J are TRBV15 and TRBJ2-1, with 8 bases aligning to TRBD2. The junction had 7 bases not matched to a gene; V was cut back by 0 bases and J by 9 bases. There are 15 residues in the CDR3. Germline assignment: CDR1 LNHNV and CDR2 YYDKDF (reference sequence). The CDR3 sequence is CATSRDTGGPGEQFF. CDR3 DNA: TGTGCCACCAGCAGAGATACGGGAGGGCCTGGTGAGCAGTTCTTC.

This sequence joins TRBV6-2 or TRBV6-3 and TRBJ2-2; no clear D gene. The length of the CDR3 is 16 residues. Germline CDR1 is MNHEY and CDR2 is SVGEGT. Trimming removed 2 bases from V and 6 bases from J, with 16 bases in between. CDR3 bases: TGTGCCAGCAGTTACCCTGCTTCTATCGGGTCCGGGGAGCTGTTTTTT. Amino acids: CASSYPASIGSGELFF.

The rearrangement joins TRBV10-3 to TRBJ1-5; D is possibly TRBD1 (6 bases). Germline assignment: CDR1 ENHRY and CDR2 SYGVKD. There are 16 residues in the CDR3. Trimming pared 0 bases from V and 5 bases from J, leaving 14 bases between. CDR3 loop: CAISESTRGYDQPQHF. CDR3 DNA sequence: TGTGCCATCAGTGAGTCGACGAGGGGGTATGATCAGCCCCAGCATTTT.

The J gene is TRBJ2-1, the V gene TRBV19; 9 bases agree with TRBD2. V dropped 6 bases and J dropped 1; count of bases not matched to a gene: 4. Per the germline V gene, CDR1 is LNHDA and CDR2 is SQIVND (reference sequence). This CDR3 region has 15 residues. The CDR3 protein is CASRRAGGSYNEQFF. As DNA, the CDR3 is TGTGCCAGTAGGAGGGCGGGAGGGTCCTACAATGAGCAGTTCTTC. Based on the CDR3 plus reference TRBV19 and TRBJ2-1, the full variable domain is DGGITQSPKYLFRKEGQNVTLSCEQNLNHDAMYWYRQDPGQGLRLIYYSQIVNDFQKGDIAEGYSVSREKKESFPLTVTSAQKNPTAFYLCASRRAGGSYNEQFFGPGTRLTVL.